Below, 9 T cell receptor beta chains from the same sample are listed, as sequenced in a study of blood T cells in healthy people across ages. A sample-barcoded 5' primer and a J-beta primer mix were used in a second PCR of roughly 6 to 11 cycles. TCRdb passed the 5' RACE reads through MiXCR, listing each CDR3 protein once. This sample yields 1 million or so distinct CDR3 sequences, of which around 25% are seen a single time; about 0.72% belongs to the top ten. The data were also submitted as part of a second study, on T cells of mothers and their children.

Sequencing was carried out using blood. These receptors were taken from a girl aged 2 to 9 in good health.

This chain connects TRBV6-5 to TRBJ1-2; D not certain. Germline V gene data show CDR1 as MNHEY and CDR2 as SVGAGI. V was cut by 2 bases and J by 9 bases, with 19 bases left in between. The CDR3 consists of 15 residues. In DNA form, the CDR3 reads TGTGCCAGCAGTTACCCCCAGCCTCCTCCCGGGCGCTACACCTTC. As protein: CASSYPQPPPGRYTF.

In nucleotides, the CDR3 is TGTGCCAGCAGCGCCCAGGGTGGCCTCGTTGGGGTAGACATTCAGTACTTC. This codes for CASSAQGGLVGVDIQYF. V and J are TRBV9 and TRBJ2-4, with D possibly being TRBD1 (5 bases). Germline V gives CDR1 SGDLS, CDR2 YYNGEE. V was cut by 3 bases and J by 8 bases, with 24 bases left in between. This CDR3 region has 17 residues.

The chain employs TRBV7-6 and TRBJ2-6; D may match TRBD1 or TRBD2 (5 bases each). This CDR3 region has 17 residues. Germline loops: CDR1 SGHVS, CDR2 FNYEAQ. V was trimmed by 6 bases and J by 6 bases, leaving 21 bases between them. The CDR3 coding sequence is TGTGCCAGCAGTCCTCGGGACCCCCCCTCAGAGGCCAACGTCCTGACTTTC. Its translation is CASSPRDPPSEANVLTF.

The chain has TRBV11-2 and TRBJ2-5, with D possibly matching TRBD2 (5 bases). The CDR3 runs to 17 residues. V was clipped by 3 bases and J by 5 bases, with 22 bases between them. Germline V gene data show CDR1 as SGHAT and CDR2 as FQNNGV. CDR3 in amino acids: CASSFEPPREGPETQYF. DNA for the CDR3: TGTGCCAGCAGCTTCGAACCCCCTCGGGAAGGTCCGGAGACCCAGTACTTC.

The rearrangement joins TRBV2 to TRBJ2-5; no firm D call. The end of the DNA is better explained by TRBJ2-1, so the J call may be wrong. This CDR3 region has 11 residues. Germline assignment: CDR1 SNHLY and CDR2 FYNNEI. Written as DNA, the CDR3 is TGTGCCAGCAAGAGCACTACCGAGCAGTTCTTC. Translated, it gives CASKSTTEQFF.

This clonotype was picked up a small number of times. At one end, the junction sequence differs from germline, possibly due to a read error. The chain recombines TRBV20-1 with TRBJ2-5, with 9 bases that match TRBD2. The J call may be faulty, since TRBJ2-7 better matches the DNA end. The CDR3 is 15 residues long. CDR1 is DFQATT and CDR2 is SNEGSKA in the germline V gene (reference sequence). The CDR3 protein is CSARVSSGSSHEQYF. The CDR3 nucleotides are TGCAGTGCTAGAGTGAGTAGCGGGAGCTCCCACGAGCAGTACTTC.

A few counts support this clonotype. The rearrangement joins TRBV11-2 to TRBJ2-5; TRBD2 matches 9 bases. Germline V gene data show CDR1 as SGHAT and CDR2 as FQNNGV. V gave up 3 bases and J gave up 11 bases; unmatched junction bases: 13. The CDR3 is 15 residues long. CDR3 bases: TGTGCCAGCAGCTTGCTAGCGGGGACCTCTGAAGAGCAGTACTTC. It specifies CASSLLAGTSEEQYF.

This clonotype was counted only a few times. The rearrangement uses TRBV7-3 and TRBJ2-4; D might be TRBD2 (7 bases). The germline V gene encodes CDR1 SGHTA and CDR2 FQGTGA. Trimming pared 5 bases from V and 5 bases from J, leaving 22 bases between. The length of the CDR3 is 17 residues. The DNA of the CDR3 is TGTGCCAGCAGCGCCGTGTTTGCGGGGGCCCCAGAAAACATTCAGTACTTC. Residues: CASSAVFAGAPENIQYF.

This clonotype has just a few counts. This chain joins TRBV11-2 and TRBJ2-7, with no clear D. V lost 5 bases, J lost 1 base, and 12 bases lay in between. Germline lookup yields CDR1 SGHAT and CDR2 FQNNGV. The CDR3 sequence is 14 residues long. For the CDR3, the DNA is TGTGCCAGCAGCCTCATGGTCGATTCCTACGAGCAGTACTTC. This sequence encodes CASSLMVDSYEQYF. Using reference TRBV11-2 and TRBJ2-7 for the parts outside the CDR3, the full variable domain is EAGVAQSPRYKIIEKRQSVAFWCNPISGHATLYWYQQILGQGPKLLIQFQNNGVVDDSQLPKDRFSAERLKGVDSTLKIQPAKLEDSAVYLCASSLMVDSYEQYFGPGTRLTVT.